These T cell receptor beta chains were read from a single sample in a study of beta chain features in type 1 diabetes. Data came from immunoSEQ multiplex PCR; TCRdb stores just in-frame clones and leaves some out. The sample carries tens of thousands of clones, 40% to 60% recorded once. Sequenced: stem cell memory CD4+ T cells from blood. The receptors were gathered from a man aged 25-40 years with type 1 diabetes. CDR3s leave out the opening cysteine and the closing phenylalanine or tryptophan. Some rows mark clone size as missing; the rest say once, few, many or name a class of expanded clone.

v_gene: TRBV11-2; abundance: once; j_gene: TRBJ2-5; CDR3aa: ASSPGLAGGKISETQY
v_gene: TRBV23-1; abundance: NA; j_gene: TRBJ1-2; CDR3aa: ASSQGAENYGYT
v_gene: TRBV6-1; abundance: NA; j_gene: TRBJ1-2; CDR3aa: ASSDGARGTGYGYGYT
v_gene: TRBV7-2; abundance: NA; j_gene: TRBJ1-4; CDR3aa: ASSREQRQKLF
v_gene: TRBV5-1; abundance: NA; j_gene: TRBJ1-2; CDR3aa: ASSLGQGPTERGYT
v_gene: TRBV7-9; abundance: NA; j_gene: TRBJ2-5; CDR3aa: ASSPEGGAQETQY
v_gene: TRBV27; abundance: NA; j_gene: TRBJ2-6; CDR3aa: ASSVTGDGANVLT
v_gene: TRBV5-1; abundance: NA; j_gene: TRBJ2-1; CDR3aa: ASSYTKNRDSYNEQF
v_gene: TRBV7-9; abundance: NA; j_gene: TRBJ1-4; CDR3aa: ASSWTEGYEKLF
v_gene: TRBV25-1; abundance: NA; j_gene: TRBJ2-1; CDR3aa: ASSVYSSSYNEQF
v_gene: TRBV23-1; abundance: few; j_gene: TRBJ2-5; CDR3aa: ASRIRDRSLWETQY
v_gene: TRBV14; abundance: NA; j_gene: TRBJ2-5; CDR3aa: ASSPATSAHRETQY
v_gene: TRBV5-5; abundance: NA; j_gene: TRBJ1-2; CDR3aa: ASQGQIRDYGYT
v_gene: TRBV2; abundance: NA; j_gene: TRBJ2-5; CDR3aa: ASSEVLGRETQY
v_gene: TRBV6-6; abundance: NA; j_gene: TRBJ1-5; CDR3aa: ASSGQGAGNQPQH
v_gene: TRBV2; abundance: few; j_gene: TRBJ2-5; CDR3aa: ASRGGRTGIETQY
v_gene: TRBV15; abundance: once; j_gene: TRBJ2-1; CDR3aa: ATRGGTSGNEQF
v_gene: TRBV5-4; abundance: NA; j_gene: TRBJ1-2; CDR3aa: ASSLTGGIYGYT
v_gene: TRBV18; abundance: NA; j_gene: TRBJ1-1; CDR3aa: ASSPMADTEAF
v_gene: TRBV19; abundance: NA; j_gene: TRBJ1-1; CDR3aa: ASSGQDRRTEAF
v_gene: TRBV19; abundance: NA; j_gene: TRBJ2-3; CDR3aa: ASRTSTSGSTDTQY
v_gene: TRBV6-1; abundance: few; j_gene: TRBJ2-2; CDR3aa: ASTRGFDTGELF
v_gene: TRBV10-3; abundance: NA; j_gene: TRBJ1-1; CDR3aa: AISELGVGEAF
v_gene: TRBV28; abundance: NA; j_gene: TRBJ2-7; CDR3aa: ASSLGLAGGTFYEQY
v_gene: TRBV5-1; abundance: NA; j_gene: TRBJ1-1; CDR3aa: ASSGPELREGEAF
v_gene: TRBV5-4; abundance: NA; j_gene: TRBJ2-7; CDR3aa: ASSTGTSGLYEQY
v_gene: TRBV18; abundance: few; j_gene: TRBJ1-1; CDR3aa: ASSPDRENTEAF
v_gene: TRBV7-9; abundance: NA; j_gene: TRBJ2-4; CDR3aa: ASSRNPSGAPNIQY
v_gene: TRBV4-2; abundance: few; j_gene: TRBJ1-1; CDR3aa: ASSQGTGLSDEAF
v_gene: TRBV7-9; abundance: NA; j_gene: TRBJ2-2; CDR3aa: ASSLGETETGELF
v_gene: TRBV5-1; abundance: NA; j_gene: TRBJ2-7; CDR3aa: ASSNHRGAPYEQY
v_gene: TRBV30; abundance: NA; j_gene: TRBJ2-5; CDR3aa: AWSVRGGPRTQY
v_gene: TRBV19; abundance: NA; j_gene: TRBJ2-1; CDR3aa: ASSPSGRFDNEQF
v_gene: TRBV6-1; abundance: NA; j_gene: TRBJ1-5; CDR3aa: ASSAGTGGNQPQH
v_gene: TRBV9; abundance: NA; j_gene: TRBJ2-3; CDR3aa: ASSVAGTFADTQY
v_gene: TRBV29-1; abundance: few; j_gene: TRBJ2-5; CDR3aa: SVGSGTQGETQY
v_gene: TRBV6-1; abundance: few; j_gene: TRBJ2-4; CDR3aa: ASYGGLAKNIQY
v_gene: TRBV11-2; abundance: NA; j_gene: TRBJ2-1; CDR3aa: ASSLDWSGEQF
v_gene: TRBV18; abundance: few; j_gene: TRBJ2-3; CDR3aa: ASSPSSSGGDTQY
v_gene: TRBV5-1; abundance: once; j_gene: TRBJ2-5; CDR3aa: ASSPPGQLYQETQY
v_gene: TRBV30; abundance: NA; j_gene: TRBJ1-1; CDR3aa: AWSVQTGKEAF
v_gene: TRBV25-1; abundance: once; j_gene: TRBJ1-1; CDR3aa: ASSEPGQGQNTEAF
v_gene: TRBV4-1; abundance: NA; j_gene: TRBJ1-4; CDR3aa: ASSQAPRANEKLF
v_gene: TRBV18; abundance: NA; j_gene: TRBJ2-7; CDR3aa: ASSPGAGEAYEQY
v_gene: TRBV2; abundance: NA; j_gene: TRBJ2-7; CDR3aa: ASSEAYRGWLEQY
v_gene: TRBV2; abundance: NA; j_gene: TRBJ2-3; CDR3aa: ASSHRDSGATDTQY
v_gene: TRBV6-1; abundance: NA; j_gene: TRBJ1-4; CDR3aa: ASSEALGQGNEKLF
v_gene: TRBV29-1; abundance: NA; j_gene: TRBJ2-2; CDR3aa: SALRDRGRVNTGELF
v_gene: TRBV12-5; abundance: NA; j_gene: TRBJ2-3; CDR3aa: ASDNPRGLGADTQY
v_gene: TRBV6-5; abundance: NA; j_gene: TRBJ2-2; CDR3aa: ASRVLAAGELF
v_gene: TRBV14; abundance: NA; j_gene: TRBJ2-1; CDR3aa: ASSQDGRLAGGNRYNEQF
v_gene: TRBV30; abundance: NA; j_gene: TRBJ2-1; CDR3aa: AWSSRGSLSYNEQF
v_gene: TRBV7-2; abundance: NA; j_gene: TRBJ1-4; CDR3aa: ASSLVSATNEKLF
v_gene: TRBV2; abundance: NA; j_gene: TRBJ2-1; CDR3aa: ASSGPRLGGGLHNEQF
v_gene: TRBV19; abundance: NA; j_gene: TRBJ2-6; CDR3aa: ASTPQTGAGANVLT
v_gene: TRBV5-4; abundance: NA; j_gene: TRBJ2-5; CDR3aa: ASSLGGQGTGETQY